The clone carrying this TCR beta chain was counted once. The data stem from a study of blood T cell repertoires in COVID-19. Study details: Acute and convalescent COVID-19 specimens originated in the United States, Italy and Spain. From T cells, B-cell-depleted T cells, or PBMCs came the material, which was cDNA or gDNA.

Original handling: Reference gene primer amplification gave estimated nucleated cell counts. The protocol was immunoSEQ multiplex PCR, while the TCRdb copy is restricted to in-frame clones and leaves out a portion. Clone size and V and J calls were adopted from that table, with D and trimming inferred from the DNA. The sample includes more than 120,000 clones, 80% to 90% of them seen just once. Sequencing was done on a sample of peripheral blood. This clonotype was sampled from a woman between 50 and 59 years old with active or convalescent COVID-19.

CDR3 in amino acids: CASSKWLAGTDTQYF. CDR3 DNA sequence: TGTGCCAGTAGTAAATGGCTAGCGGGCACAGATACGCAGTATTTT. The chain combines TRBV19 with TRBJ2-3, with 7 bases fitting TRBD2. Germline CDR1 and CDR2: LNHDA and SQIVND (reference sequence). CDR3 size: 15 residues. J gave up 1 base and V 4 bases, and 5 bases lay outside the gene matches.